This TCR beta chain was sequenced for a study of T cells in Graves' hyperthyroidism and ophthalmopathy. Across the whole study: Initial diagnosis, before any treatment, was when peripheral blood was collected.

Points from the study as a whole: Blood held most thyroid clonotypes expanded above 0.001 frequency.

This clonotype was seen a handful of times. The antigen is undetermined. PBMCs were collected from an approximately 9.3 ml volume of fresh peripheral blood. The germline V gene encodes CDR1 GTSNPN and CDR2 SVGIG (reference sequence). With V trimmed by 2 bases and J by 4 bases, 3 bases remained unmatched. There are 14 residues in the CDR3. RNA transcripts yielded amplified TCR beta CDR3 regions. The primer set for the first-round RT-PCR of the TCR CDR3 was HTBI. TCRdb passed the multiplex PCR reads through MiXCR, listing each CDR3 protein once. The table includes about 560,000 distinct CDR3 sequences, approximately 15% detected once.

The gene calls are TRBV30 and TRBJ1-4; the match to TRBD1 covers 8 bases. The sample comprised blood. The receptor comes from a woman younger than 30 with Graves' hyperthyroidism. The CDR3 reads CAWSLDRGNEKLFF. The DNA for the CDR3 is TGTGCCTGGAGTCTTGACAGGGGTAATGAAAAACTGTTTTTT.